This is a list of T cell receptor beta chains from one sample in a study of T cells after yellow fever vaccination. One entry per CDR3 protein, called by TCRdb with MiXCR from the 5' RACE reads. The data show 360,000 or so distinct CDR3 sequences, 9.5% to 13% seen once. The material sequenced was PBMCs, taken on the day of the first yellow fever vaccination. These receptors were collected from a man between 18 and 29 years old who received the YFV17D yellow fever vaccine. The CDR3 runs from the conserved cysteine through the conserved F or W.

>TRBJ2-5|TRBV24-1
CATSDPGLAGEWETQYF
>TRBJ2-3|TRBV5-1
CASSWQTGTTDTQYF
>TRBJ1-5|TRBV28
CASSYFEGRGQPQHF
>TRBJ2-6|TRBV6-1
CASSGASGANVLTF
>TRBJ2-1|TRBV24-1
CATSPRGWGSYNEQFF
>TRBJ2-7|TRBV7-3
CASGNGAYEQYF
>TRBJ1-1|TRBV6-2/TRBV6-3
CASTPAGNTEAFF
>TRBJ2-3|TRBV5-5
CASSLSSGGYDGVNTQYF
>TRBJ2-7|TRBV7-1
CASSSVAPLVRTSGGLSSYEQYF
>TRBJ2-3|TRBV4-2
CASSQSRGTDTQYF
>TRBJ2-7|TRBV7-2
CASSPGGGIYEQYF
>TRBJ2-3|TRBV6-2/TRBV6-3
CASSFPTSTDTQYF
>TRBJ1-5|TRBV6-1
CASGGSSYSNQPQHF
>TRBJ2-1|TRBV5-1
CASSRIGTGNLKSEQFF
>TRBJ2-1|TRBV7-2
CASSRGPSGGAYEQFF
>TRBJ1-1|TRBV25-1
CASSVPGYTEAFF
>TRBJ1-1|TRBV27
CASSLTANTEAFF
>TRBJ2-7|TRBV7-6
CASSLAQGTYEQYF
>TRBJ2-3|TRBV9
CASSAGLPYSTDTQYF
>TRBJ2-1|TRBV4-3
CASSQDYSSYNEQFF
>TRBJ2-5|TRBV18
CASSPGNRQETQYF
>TRBJ2-3|TRBV6-2/TRBV6-3
CASSYSGNTQYF
>TRBJ2-5|TRBV7-2
CASSSGGTGETQYF
>TRBJ1-1|TRBV6-5
CASSYSGTMNTEAFF
>TRBJ1-5|TRBV12-3/TRBV12-4
CASSYGGAQPQHF
>TRBJ2-1|TRBV6-1
CASSHRLAGGYNEQFF
>TRBJ2-7|TRBV29-1
CSVDAGESYEQYF
>TRBJ2-2|TRBV20-1
CSARGLADRRGTGELFF
>TRBJ2-5|TRBV5-8
CASSFQQGIQETQYF
>TRBJ2-1|TRBV20-1
CSASLLGDYNEQFF
>TRBJ2-5|TRBV7-9
CASSSGWVPQETQYF
>TRBJ2-3|TRBV6-1
CASSQWAREGLTDTQYF
>TRBJ1-6|TRBV7-6
CASSKLAGNSPLHF
>TRBJ1-1|TRBV13
CASSRLGVEIGFF
>TRBJ2-7|TRBV30
CAWDRDRAEQYF
>TRBJ2-1|TRBV6-5
CASSYGVLLGGGEQFF